This entry lists 5 T cell receptor beta chains sequenced from one sample in a study of beta chain features in type 1 diabetes. Investigators reverse transcribed all isolated RNA, so they sequenced expressed TCRB transcripts. Libraries were prepared by immunoSEQ multiplex PCR; TCRdb keeps only in-frame clonotypes and omits some of them. The sample includes roughly 380,000 clones, about 18% seen only once; the top ten take around 0.045%. The sequenced sample was naive CD4+ T cells from blood. These TCRs come from a young woman in good health.

The gene calls are TRBV10-3 and TRBJ1-2; 8 bases fit TRBD1. V was clipped by 6 bases and J by 6 bases; unmatched bases: 6. This CDR3 comprises 13 residues. Germline CDR1 and CDR2: ENHRY and SYGVKD. CDR3 in DNA: TGTGCCATCAGGGAGGGACAGGTCCATGGCTACACCTTC. Residues: CAIREGQVHGYTF.

V is TRBV4-1 and J is TRBJ2-2; D perhaps matches TRBD2 (5 bases). The CDR3 runs 15 residues. Trimming pared 1 base from V and 6 bases from J, leaving 12 bases between. Germline-derived CDR1 and CDR2 are MGHRA and YSYEKL. For the CDR3, the DNA is TGCGCCAGCAGCCAAGCCCCCGGGGTTGCCGGGGAGCTGTTTTTT. It is translated as CASSQAPGVAGELFF.

This clone occurred a few times. The chain employs TRBV9 and TRBJ2-1; 8 bases align to TRBD2. Unmatched junction bases numbered 9, after V lost 7 bases and J lost 6 bases. The CDR3 length is 14 residues. Germline V gene lookup returns CDR1 SGDLS and CDR2 YYNGEE. CDR3 loop: CASCVGLAANEQFF. The CDR3 bases are TGTGCCAGCTGTGTTGGACTAGCTGCCAATGAGCAGTTCTTC.

The chain combines TRBV4-1 with TRBJ2-3; 14 bases fit TRBD2. Germline V gives CDR1 MGHRA, CDR2 YSYEKL. The ends lost 3 bases at V and 6 bases at J; junction bases unmatched: 5. There are 16 residues in the CDR3. The CDR3 nucleotides read TGCGCCAGCAGCCAGACTAGCGGGGGGGCGGTGGATACGCAGTATTTT. It yields the protein CASSQTSGGAVDTQYF.

The chain combines TRBV7-2 with TRBJ1-6; D unresolved. V lost 6 bases, J lost 10 bases, and 10 bases lay in between. CDR3 size: 12 residues. Germline lookup yields CDR1 SGHTA and CDR2 FQGNSA. The CDR3 spells CASSSSGSPLHF. CDR3 coding DNA: TGTGCCAGCAGTTCAAGCGGATCACCCCTCCACTTT.